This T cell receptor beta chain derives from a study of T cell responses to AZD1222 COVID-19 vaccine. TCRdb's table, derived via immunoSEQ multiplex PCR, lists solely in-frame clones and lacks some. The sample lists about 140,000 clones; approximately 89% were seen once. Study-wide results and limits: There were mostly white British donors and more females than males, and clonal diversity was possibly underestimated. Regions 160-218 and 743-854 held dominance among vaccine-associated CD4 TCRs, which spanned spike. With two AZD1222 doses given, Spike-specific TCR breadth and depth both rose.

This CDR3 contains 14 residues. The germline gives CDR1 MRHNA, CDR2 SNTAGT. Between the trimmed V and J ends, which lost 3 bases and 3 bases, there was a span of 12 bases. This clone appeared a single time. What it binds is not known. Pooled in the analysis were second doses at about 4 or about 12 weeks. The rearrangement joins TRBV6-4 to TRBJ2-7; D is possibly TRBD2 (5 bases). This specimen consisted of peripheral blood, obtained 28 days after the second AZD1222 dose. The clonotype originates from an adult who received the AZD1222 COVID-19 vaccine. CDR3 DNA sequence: TGTGCCAGCAGTGATAAGGCGGGCAGCTACGAGCAGTACTTC. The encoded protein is CASSDKAGSYEQYF.